The 18 T cell receptor beta chains in this list originate from one sample, sequenced in a study of blood T cell repertoires in COVID-19. The assay was immunoSEQ multiplex PCR, and TCRdb's table has in-frame clones only and misses some. The table includes 85,000 to 130,000 clones, roughly 82% detected once. The source material was peripheral blood. All receptors derive from a man in his sixties with acute or convalescent COVID-19.

This clone was counted a single time. The genes are TRBV3-1 (or the pseudogene TRBV3-2) and TRBJ2-6, with 11 bases matching TRBD1. The junction had 7 bases not matched to a gene; V was cut back by 0 bases and J by 0 bases. The germline CDR1 and CDR2 sequences are LGHDT and YNNKEL (reference sequence). CDR3 length: 20 residues. CDR3 sequence: CASSQDDLDRGHSGANVLTF. The CDR3 coding sequence is TGTGCCAGCAGCCAAGATGATTTGGACAGGGGGCACTCTGGGGCCAACGTCCTGACTTTC.

This rearrangement joins TRBV4-2 to TRBJ1-5; a weak D match, TRBD1 (5 bases). V was clipped by 2 bases and J by 0 bases, with 11 bases between them. Germline-derived CDR1 and CDR2 are LGHNA and YNFKEQ. CDR3 length: 16 amino acids. CDR3 coding DNA: TGTGCCAGCAGCCAAACAGACAGTAATAGCAATCAGCCCCAGCATTTT. Translating gives CASSQTDSNSNQPQHF.

Only a few counts were recorded for this clone. The rearrangement uses TRBV7-9 and TRBJ2-5, with TRBD2 identical over 12 bases. The germline V gene encodes CDR1 SEHNR and CDR2 FQNEAQ (reference sequence). The junction had 2 bases not matched to a gene; V was cut back by 5 bases and J by 4 bases. The CDR3 has 14 amino acids. In DNA form, the CDR3 reads TGTGCCAGCAGCGTACTAGCGGGAGGAGAGACCCAGTACTTC. Protein product: CASSVLAGGETQYF.

The chain carries TRBV12-3 or TRBV12-4 and TRBJ1-2; D ambiguous. The CDR3 has 13 residues. The V and J ends lost 6 bases and 2 bases respectively, with 10 bases between them. CDR3 amino acids: CASSPERNYGYTF. The CDR3 DNA is TGTGCCAGCAGCCCTGAGCGAAACTATGGCTACACCTTC.

J is TRBJ2-7 and V is TRBV6-2 or TRBV6-3; possibly TRBD2 for D (6 bases). The CDR3 length is 14 residues. Trimming left V 2 bases short and J 9 bases short, with 17 bases between. CDR1 is MNHEY and CDR2 is SVGEGT in the germline V gene. The CDR3 DNA reads as TGTGCCAGCAGTTACGGGTCCCTAGCGCCAGGGCAGTACTTC. Its translation is CASSYGSLAPGQYF.

The chain joins TRBV27 to TRBJ1-6; no reliable D call. The germline V and J ends were trimmed by 7 bases and 9 bases, with 13 bases remaining between them. This CDR3 is 13 amino acids long. The germline V gene has CDR1 MNHEY and CDR2 SMNVEV (reference sequence). The CDR3 nucleotides are TGTGCCAGCAAGCGGGTTAAGGGTTCACCCCTCCACTTT. It codes for CASKRVKGSPLHF.

The J gene is TRBJ1-1, the V gene TRBV7-9, with D uncertain. V was shortened by 3 bases and J by 7 bases, with 9 bases between the two germline ends. Germline assignment: CDR1 SEHNR and CDR2 FQNEAQ (reference sequence). CDR3 size: 12 residues. The CDR3 spells CASSFTGIEAFF. The CDR3 DNA sequence: TGTGCCAGCAGCTTTACGGGGATTGAAGCTTTCTTT.

This clone was found a few times. The rearrangement uses TRBV3-1 (or the pseudogene TRBV3-2) and TRBJ2-3; 9 bases are shared with TRBD2. Germline loops: CDR1 LGHDT, CDR2 YNNKEL (reference sequence). The V segment lost 4 bases and the J segment 6 bases; nucleotides outside the gene matches: 14. The CDR3 loop spans 17 amino acids. This chain's CDR3 is CASSLHSGSGLKDTQYF. The CDR3 nucleotides read TGTGCCAGCAGCCTCCATAGCGGGAGTGGGCTTAAGGATACGCAGTATTTT.

The chain couples TRBV6-5 to TRBJ2-7, with a weak D call TRBD2 (5 bases). Trimming cost V 0 bases and J 4 bases, with 10 bases left between them. The CDR3 has 14 amino acids. Germline values: CDR1 MNHEY, CDR2 SVGAGI. CDR3 amino acids: CASSYSSRDYEQYF. CDR3 DNA sequence: TGTGCCAGCAGTTACTCGTCGAGGGATTACGAGCAGTACTTC.

Notes on this clone: Different DNA sequences within this sample yield the same CDR3. The chain links TRBV7-2 to TRBJ1-3, with D maybe TRBD1 (6 bases). V lost 2 bases to trimming and J lost 4 bases, with 12 bases between them. The CDR3 runs 15 residues. The V gene's germline CDR1 is SGHTA and CDR2 FQGNSA. CDR3 DNA: TGTGCCAGCAGCTTAAGCGGGGGCGCCGGAAACACCATATATTTT. Translated: CASSLSGGAGNTIYF.

This chain joins TRBV11-3 and TRBJ2-1; 13 nucleotides agree with TRBD2. The V gene's germline CDR1 is SGHNT and CDR2 YENEEA. With 4 bases clipped from V and 5 bases from J, the junction kept 8 bases outside the gene matches. The CDR3 is made up of 17 amino acids. The CDR3 sequence is CASSSWTSGSGDNEQFF. The CDR3 DNA is TGTGCCAGCAGCTCCTGGACTAGCGGGAGCGGTGACAATGAGCAGTTCTTC.

The chain joins TRBV7-9 to TRBJ1-1; 7 nucleotides line up with TRBD1. The CDR3 is 17 residues long. Trimming at V came to 0 bases and at J to 6 bases, leaving 13 bases not matched to a gene. CDR1 and CDR2 (germline): SEHNR, FQNEAQ (reference sequence). CDR3 amino acids: CASSLAIGGDGTAEAFF. The CDR3 coding sequence is TGTGCCAGCAGCTTAGCGATAGGGGGCGACGGGACCGCTGAAGCTTTCTTT.

This chain uses TRBV4-3 with TRBJ2-7, with TRBD2 matching over 8 bases. Unmatched junction bases numbered 6, after V lost 4 bases and J lost 4 bases. The germline V gene has CDR1 LGHNA and CDR2 YSLEER. The CDR3 is made up of 14 amino acids. CDR3 in amino acids: CASSPRLASYEQYF. CDR3 coding DNA: TGCGCCAGCAGCCCGAGACTAGCGAGTTACGAGCAGTACTTC.

The rearrangement joins TRBV9 to TRBJ2-3; 10 nucleotides line up with TRBD2. CDR1 is SGDLS, CDR2 YYNGEE, per germline. The J segment lost 4 bases and the V segment lost 0 bases, leaving 5 bases of the junction unmatched. This CDR3 has 16 residues. CDR3 residues: CASSVEASGGSDTQYF. CDR3 in DNA: TGTGCCAGCAGCGTAGAGGCTAGCGGGGGCTCAGATACGCAGTATTTT.

This clone turned up a few times. The CDR3 region has the DNA TGTGCCAGCAGCCCTTGGGGGGGACACCCCCTTTATGGAAACACCATATATTTT. Protein: CASSPWGGHPLYGNTIYF. The rearrangement links TRBV7-9 to TRBJ1-3; D might be TRBD1 (6 bases). Germline V gene lookup returns CDR1 SEHNR and CDR2 FQNEAQ (reference sequence). The CDR3 is 18 amino acids. The germline V and J ends were trimmed by 5 bases and 3 bases, with 23 bases remaining between them.

J is TRBJ2-2 and V is TRBV18; 9 nucleotides agree with TRBD1. The CDR3 has 15 residues. CDR1 is KGHSH and CDR2 is LQKENI in the germline V gene. V shed 10 bases and J 0 bases; nucleotides not matched to a gene: 6. The DNA of the CDR3 is TGTGCCACCAGACAGGGGGACGCGAACACCGGGGAGCTGTTTTTT. Protein product: CATRQGDANTGELFF.

The J gene is TRBJ2-4, the V gene TRBV7-2, with TRBD2 matching over 10 bases. The CDR3 spans 15 residues. Germline CDR1 and CDR2: SGHTA and FQGNSA. The V segment lost 1 base and the J segment 7 bases; nucleotides outside the gene matches: 4. CDR3 sequence (DNA): TGTGCCAGCAGCTTAGGGGCTAGCGGGAGTAACATTCAGTACTTC. Protein product: CASSLGASGSNIQYF.

The CDR3: CASSFPGQGSTEAFF. The CDR3 DNA follows: TGTGCCAGCAGCTTCCCAGGACAGGGGAGCACTGAAGCTTTCTTT. V and J are TRBV5-4 and TRBJ1-1, with TRBD1 identical over 9 bases. Per germline, CDR1 SGHNT and CDR2 YYREEE (reference sequence). J lost 4 bases, V lost 2 bases, and 6 bases had no gene match. There are 15 residues in the CDR3.